This TCR beta chain was retrieved from a study of early T cells in non-severe SARS-CoV-2 infection. At the level of the study: Sequenced bulk RNA came from whole blood that was unsorted, and chains were unpaired. Study-level points and caveats: Anti-spike CD8 responses were favored by VDJdb matching, which missed private and CD4 specificities.

Attachment of unique molecular identifiers to individual cDNA molecules was performed. TCRdb processed the 5' RACE reads anew with MiXCR; each CDR3 protein has one entry. Found here are approximately 37,000 distinct CDR3 sequences, around 8% of them singletons; the top ten hold approximately 13%. As concerns this clonotype: Its antigen is currently unknown.

The V and J ends lost 5 bases and 2 bases respectively, with 6 bases between them. The CDR3 is 12 residues long. Germline CDR1 SEHNR, CDR2 FQNEAQ (reference sequence). This receptor was taken from an adult who was a healthcare worker with PCR-confirmed SARS-CoV-2 infection or an uninfected control (not recorded which). The chain joins TRBV7-9 to TRBJ1-1; D is uncertain. The sample in question was whole blood, obtained at baseline. The CDR3 region is CASSTPNTEAFF. The CDR3 DNA is TGTGCCAGCAGCACCCCTAACACTGAAGCTTTCTTT.